The subject of this entry is one T cell receptor beta chain. This CDR3 region has 13 residues. J lost 5 bases, V lost 2 bases, and 1 base had no gene match. From germline, CDR1 is LGHDT and CDR2 YNNKEL (reference sequence). This sample is drawn from a study of blood T cell repertoires in COVID-19. Repertoires were generated with immunoSEQ multiplex PCR, while TCRdb's copy carries only in-frame clones and drops some. The sample carries roughly 300,000 clones, 86% recorded once. This TCR came from a woman younger than 45 with COVID-19, enrolled during active disease. V is TRBV3-1 (or the pseudogene TRBV3-2) and J is TRBJ2-5; 8 nucleotides line up with TRBD2. Sequenced material: peripheral blood. The CDR3 sequence is CASSQRGGETQYF. The CDR3 nucleotides are TGTGCCAGCAGCCAACGGGGGGGGGAGACCCAGTACTTC.